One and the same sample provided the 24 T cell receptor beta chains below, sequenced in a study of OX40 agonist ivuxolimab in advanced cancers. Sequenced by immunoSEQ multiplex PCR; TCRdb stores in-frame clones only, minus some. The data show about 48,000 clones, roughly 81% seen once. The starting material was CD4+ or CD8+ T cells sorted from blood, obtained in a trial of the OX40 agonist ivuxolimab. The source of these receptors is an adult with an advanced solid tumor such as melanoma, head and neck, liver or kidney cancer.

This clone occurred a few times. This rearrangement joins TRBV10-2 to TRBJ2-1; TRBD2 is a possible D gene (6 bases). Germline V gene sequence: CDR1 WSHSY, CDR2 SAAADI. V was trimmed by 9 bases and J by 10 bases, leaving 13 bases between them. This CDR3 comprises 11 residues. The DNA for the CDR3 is TGCGCCAGTGTAAGCGGGCGCGAGCAGTTCTTC. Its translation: CASVSGREQFF.

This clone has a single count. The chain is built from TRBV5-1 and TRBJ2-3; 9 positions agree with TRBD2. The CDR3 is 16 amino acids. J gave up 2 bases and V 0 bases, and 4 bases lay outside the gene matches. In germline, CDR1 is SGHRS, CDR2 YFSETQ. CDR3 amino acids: CASSLDTSGHTDTQYF. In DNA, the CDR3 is TGCGCCAGCAGCTTGGATACTAGCGGGCACACAGATACGCAGTATTTT.

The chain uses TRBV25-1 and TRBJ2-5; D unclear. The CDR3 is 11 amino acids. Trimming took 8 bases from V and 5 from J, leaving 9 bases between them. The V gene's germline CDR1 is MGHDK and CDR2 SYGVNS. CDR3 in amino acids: CASALGETQYF. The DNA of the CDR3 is TGTGCCAGCGCCTTGGGGGAGACCCAGTACTTC.

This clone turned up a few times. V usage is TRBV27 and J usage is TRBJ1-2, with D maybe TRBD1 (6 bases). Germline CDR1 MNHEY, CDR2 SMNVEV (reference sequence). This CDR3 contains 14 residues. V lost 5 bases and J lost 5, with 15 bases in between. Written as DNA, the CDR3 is TGTGCCAGCAGTCCCCGCCCAGGGGTGTATGGCTACACCTTC. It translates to CASSPRPGVYGYTF.

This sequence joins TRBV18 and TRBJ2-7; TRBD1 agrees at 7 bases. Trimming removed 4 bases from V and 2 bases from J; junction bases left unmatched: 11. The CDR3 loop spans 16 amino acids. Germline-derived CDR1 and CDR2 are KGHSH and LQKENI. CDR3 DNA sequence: TGTGCCAGCTCACGACCGGGGACAGACCTAACCTACGAGCAGTACTTC. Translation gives CASSRPGTDLTYEQYF.

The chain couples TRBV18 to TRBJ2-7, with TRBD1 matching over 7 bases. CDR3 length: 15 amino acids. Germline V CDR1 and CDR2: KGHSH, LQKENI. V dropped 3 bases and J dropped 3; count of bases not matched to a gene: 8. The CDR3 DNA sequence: TGTGCCAGCTCACCGCAAGACAGGGCGGACTACGAGCAGTACTTC. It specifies CASSPQDRADYEQYF.

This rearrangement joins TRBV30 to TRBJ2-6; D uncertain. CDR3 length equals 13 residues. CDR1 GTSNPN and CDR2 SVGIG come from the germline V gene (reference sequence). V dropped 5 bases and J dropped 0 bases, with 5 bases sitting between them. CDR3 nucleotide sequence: TGTGCCTGGGTGGTCTCTGGGGCCAACGTCCTGACTTTC. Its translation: CAWVVSGANVLTF.

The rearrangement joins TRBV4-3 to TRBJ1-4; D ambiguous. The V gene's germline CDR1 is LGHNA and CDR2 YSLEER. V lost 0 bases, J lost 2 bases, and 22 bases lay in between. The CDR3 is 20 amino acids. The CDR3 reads CASSQEPLHVGLGTNEKLFF. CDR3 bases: TGCGCCAGCAGCCAAGAACCCCTCCACGTCGGGTTAGGGACTAATGAAAAACTGTTTTTT.

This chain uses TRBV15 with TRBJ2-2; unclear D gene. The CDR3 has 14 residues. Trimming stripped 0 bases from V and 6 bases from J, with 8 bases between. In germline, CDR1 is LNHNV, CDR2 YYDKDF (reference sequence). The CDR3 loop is CATSREPSSGELFF. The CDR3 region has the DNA TGTGCCACCAGCAGAGAACCAAGTTCCGGGGAGCTGTTTTTT.

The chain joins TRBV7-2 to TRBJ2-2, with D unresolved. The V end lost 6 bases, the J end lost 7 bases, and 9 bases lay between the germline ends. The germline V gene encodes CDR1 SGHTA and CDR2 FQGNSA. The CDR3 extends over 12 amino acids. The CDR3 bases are TGTGCCAGCAGTCCATGGTACGGGGAGCTGTTTTTT. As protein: CASSPWYGELFF.

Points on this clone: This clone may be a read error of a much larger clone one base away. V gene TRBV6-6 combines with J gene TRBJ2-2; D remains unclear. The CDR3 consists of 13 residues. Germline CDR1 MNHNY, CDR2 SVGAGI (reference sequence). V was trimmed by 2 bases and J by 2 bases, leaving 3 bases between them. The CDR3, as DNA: TGTGCCAGCAGTTACCTTAACACCGGGGAGCTGTTTTTT. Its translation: CASSYLNTGELFF.

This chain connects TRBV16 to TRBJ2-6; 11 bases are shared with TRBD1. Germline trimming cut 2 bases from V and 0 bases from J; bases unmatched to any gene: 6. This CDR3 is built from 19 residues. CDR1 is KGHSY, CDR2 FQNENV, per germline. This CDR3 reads CASSQAWGTGGSGANVLTF. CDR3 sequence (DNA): TGTGCCAGCAGCCAAGCGTGGGGGACAGGGGGCTCTGGGGCCAACGTCCTGACTTTC.

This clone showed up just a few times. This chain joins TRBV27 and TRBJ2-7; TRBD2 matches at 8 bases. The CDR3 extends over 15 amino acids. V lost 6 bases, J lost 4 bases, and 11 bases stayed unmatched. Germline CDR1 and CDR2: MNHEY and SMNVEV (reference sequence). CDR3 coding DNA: TGTGCCAGCAGCCCCCGGGGGGGTGGGTGGTACGAGCAGTACTTC. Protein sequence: CASSPRGGGWYEQYF.

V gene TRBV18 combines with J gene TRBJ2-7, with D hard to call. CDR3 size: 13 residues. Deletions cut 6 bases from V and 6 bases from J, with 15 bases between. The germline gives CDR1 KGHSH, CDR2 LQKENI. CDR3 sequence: CASSPGTRAEQYF. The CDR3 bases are TGTGCCAGCTCGCCCGGCACTCGGGCCGAGCAGTACTTC.

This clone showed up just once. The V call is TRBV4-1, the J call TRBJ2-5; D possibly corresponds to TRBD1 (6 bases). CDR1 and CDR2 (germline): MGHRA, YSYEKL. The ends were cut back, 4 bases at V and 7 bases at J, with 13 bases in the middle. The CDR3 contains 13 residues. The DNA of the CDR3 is TGCGCCAGCAGCCTCAACGAAGGGGGGACCCAGTACTTC. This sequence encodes CASSLNEGGTQYF.

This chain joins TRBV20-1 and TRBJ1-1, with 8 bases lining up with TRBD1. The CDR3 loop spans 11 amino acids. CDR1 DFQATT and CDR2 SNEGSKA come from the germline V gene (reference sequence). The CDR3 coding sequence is TGCATGACAGGGGACGGCACTGAAGCTTTCTTT. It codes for CMTGDGTEAFF.

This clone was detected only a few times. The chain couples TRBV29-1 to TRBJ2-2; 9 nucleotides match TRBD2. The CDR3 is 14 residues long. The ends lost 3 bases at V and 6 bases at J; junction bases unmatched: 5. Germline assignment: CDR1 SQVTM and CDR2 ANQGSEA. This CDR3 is CSVDQLAGSGELFF. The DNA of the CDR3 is TGCAGCGTTGATCAGCTAGCGGGATCCGGGGAGCTGTTTTTT.

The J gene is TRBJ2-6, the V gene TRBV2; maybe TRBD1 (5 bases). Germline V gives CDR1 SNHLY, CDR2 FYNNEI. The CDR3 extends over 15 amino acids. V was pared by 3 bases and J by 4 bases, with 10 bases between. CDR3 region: CASSDRATGANVLTF. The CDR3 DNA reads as TGTGCCAGCAGTGACAGGGCCACCGGGGCCAACGTCCTGACTTTC.

The CDR3 loop reads CASSLNRMAGRRQETQYF. The CDR3 DNA is TGTGCCAGCAGCCTCAACCGAATGGCGGGGAGGAGACAAGAGACCCAGTACTTC. The chain recombines TRBV7-8 with TRBJ2-5, with D tentatively TRBD2 (6 bases). The germline V and J ends were trimmed by 5 bases and 2 bases, with 24 bases remaining between them. The V gene's germline CDR1 is SGHVS and CDR2 FQNEAQ. The CDR3 is made up of 18 amino acids.

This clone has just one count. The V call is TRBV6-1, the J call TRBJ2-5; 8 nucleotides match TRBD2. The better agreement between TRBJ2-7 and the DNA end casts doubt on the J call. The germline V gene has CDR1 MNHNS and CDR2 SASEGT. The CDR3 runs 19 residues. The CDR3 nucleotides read TGTGCCAGCAGTGAACCCAGGGTAAGACTAGCGCGTAACACCTACGAGCAGTACTTC. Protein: CASSEPRVRLARNTYEQYF.

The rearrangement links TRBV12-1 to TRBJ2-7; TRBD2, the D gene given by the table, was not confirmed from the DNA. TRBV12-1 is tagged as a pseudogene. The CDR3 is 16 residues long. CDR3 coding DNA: TGTGCCAGCAGCTTTGGGCGGGCGGGAGGAAAATACGAGCAGTACTTC. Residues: CASSFGRAGGKYEQYF.

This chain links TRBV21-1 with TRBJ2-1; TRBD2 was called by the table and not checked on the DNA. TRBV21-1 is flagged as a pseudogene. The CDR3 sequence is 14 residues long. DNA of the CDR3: TGTGCCAGCAGCAAAGATCGGTCCTACAATGAGCAGTTCTTC. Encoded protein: CASSKDRSYNEQFF.

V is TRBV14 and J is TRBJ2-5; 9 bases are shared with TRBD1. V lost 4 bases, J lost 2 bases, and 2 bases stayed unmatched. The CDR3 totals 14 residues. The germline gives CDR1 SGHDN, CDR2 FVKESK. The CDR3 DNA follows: TGTGCCAGCAGCCGGGACAGGGCTCAAGAGACCCAGTACTTC. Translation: CASSRDRAQETQYF.

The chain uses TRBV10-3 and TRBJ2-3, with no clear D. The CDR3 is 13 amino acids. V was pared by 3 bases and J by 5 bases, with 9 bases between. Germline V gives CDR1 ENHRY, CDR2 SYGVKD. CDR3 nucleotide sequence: TGTGCCATCAGTGATCCAGCGAGAGATACGCAGTATTTT. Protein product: CAISDPARDTQYF.